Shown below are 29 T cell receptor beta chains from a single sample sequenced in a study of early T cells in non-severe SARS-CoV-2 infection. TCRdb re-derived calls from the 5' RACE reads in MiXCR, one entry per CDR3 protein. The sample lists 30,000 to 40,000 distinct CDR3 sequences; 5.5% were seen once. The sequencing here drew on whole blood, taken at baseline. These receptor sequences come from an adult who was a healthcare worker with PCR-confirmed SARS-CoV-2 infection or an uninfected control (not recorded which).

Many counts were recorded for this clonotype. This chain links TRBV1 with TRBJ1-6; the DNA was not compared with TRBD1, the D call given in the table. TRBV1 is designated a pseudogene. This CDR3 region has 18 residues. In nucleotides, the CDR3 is TGCACCAGCAGCCATTTTAGGGACCGCCTGGGCCAAAATTCACCCCTCCACTTT. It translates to CTSSHFRDRLGQNSPLHF.

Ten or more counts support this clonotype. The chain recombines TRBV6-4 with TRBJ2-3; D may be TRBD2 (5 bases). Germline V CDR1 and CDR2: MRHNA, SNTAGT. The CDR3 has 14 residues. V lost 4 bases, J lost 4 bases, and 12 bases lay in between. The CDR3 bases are TGTGCCAGCAGTGCAGCCAACGGGGCAGATACGCAGTATTTT. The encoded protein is CASSAANGADTQYF.

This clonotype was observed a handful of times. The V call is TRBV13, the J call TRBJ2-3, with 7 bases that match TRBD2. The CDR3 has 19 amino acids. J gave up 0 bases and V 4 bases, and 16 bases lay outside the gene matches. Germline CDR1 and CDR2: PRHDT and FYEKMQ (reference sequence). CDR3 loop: CASSSAGVRTPSSTDTQYF. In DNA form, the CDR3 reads TGTGCCAGCAGCTCGGCGGGGGTAAGAACTCCTTCTAGCACAGATACGCAGTATTTT.

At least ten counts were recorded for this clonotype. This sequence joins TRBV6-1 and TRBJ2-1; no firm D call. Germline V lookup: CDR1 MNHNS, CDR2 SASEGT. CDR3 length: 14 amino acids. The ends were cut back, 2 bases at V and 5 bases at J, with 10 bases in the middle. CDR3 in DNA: TGTGCCAGCAGTGAACTCCTGGGTAACAATGAGCAGTTCTTC. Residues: CASSELLGNNEQFF.

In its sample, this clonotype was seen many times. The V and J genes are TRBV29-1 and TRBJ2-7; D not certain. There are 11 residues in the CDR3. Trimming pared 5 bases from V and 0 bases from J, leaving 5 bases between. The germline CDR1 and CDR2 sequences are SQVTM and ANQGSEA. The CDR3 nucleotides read TGCAGCGTTACTTTCTCCTACGAGCAGTACTTC. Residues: CSVTFSYEQYF.

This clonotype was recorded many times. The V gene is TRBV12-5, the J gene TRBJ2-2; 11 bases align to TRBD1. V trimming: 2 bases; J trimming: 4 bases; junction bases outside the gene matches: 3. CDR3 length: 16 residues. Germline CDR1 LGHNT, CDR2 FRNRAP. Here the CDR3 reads CASGLTGTGGTGELFF. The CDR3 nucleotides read TGTGCTAGTGGTTTGACCGGGACAGGGGGCACCGGGGAGCTGTTTTTT.

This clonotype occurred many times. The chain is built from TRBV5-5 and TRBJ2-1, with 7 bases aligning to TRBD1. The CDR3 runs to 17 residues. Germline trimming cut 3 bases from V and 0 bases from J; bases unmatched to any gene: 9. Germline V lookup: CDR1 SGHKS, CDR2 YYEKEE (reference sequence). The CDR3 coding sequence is TGTGCCAGCAGCTGGGAGACAGGGCCCATCTCCTACAATGAGCAGTTCTTC. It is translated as CASSWETGPISYNEQFF.

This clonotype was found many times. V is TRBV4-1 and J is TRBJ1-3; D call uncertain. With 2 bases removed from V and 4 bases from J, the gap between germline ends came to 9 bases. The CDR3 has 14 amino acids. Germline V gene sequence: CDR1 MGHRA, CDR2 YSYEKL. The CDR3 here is CASSQPVSGNTIYF. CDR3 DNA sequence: TGCGCCAGCAGCCAACCCGTCTCCGGAAACACCATATATTTT.

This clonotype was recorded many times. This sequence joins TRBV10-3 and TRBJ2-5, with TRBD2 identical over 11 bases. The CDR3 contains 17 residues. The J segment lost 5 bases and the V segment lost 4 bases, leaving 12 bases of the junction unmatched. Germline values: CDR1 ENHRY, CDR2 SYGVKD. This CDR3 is CAISVGSLAGAGETQYF. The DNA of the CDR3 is TGTGCCATCAGTGTGGGCTCACTAGCGGGAGCCGGCGAGACCCAGTACTTC.

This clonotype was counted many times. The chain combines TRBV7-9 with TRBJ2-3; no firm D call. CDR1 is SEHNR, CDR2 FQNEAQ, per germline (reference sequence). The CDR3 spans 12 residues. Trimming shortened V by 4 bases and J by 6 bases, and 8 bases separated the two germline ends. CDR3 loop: CASSSTRDTQYF. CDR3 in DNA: TGTGCCAGCAGCTCAACAAGGGATACGCAGTATTTT.

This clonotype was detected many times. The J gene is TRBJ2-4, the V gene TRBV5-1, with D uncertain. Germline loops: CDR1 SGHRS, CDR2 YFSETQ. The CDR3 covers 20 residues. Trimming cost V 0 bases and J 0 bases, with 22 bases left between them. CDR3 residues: CASSLAPASDSALAKNIQYF. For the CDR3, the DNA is TGCGCCAGCAGCTTGGCCCCCGCCAGTGACTCTGCTCTAGCCAAAAACATTCAGTACTTC. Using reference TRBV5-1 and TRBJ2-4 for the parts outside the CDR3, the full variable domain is KAGVTQTPRYLIKTRGQQVTLSCSPISGHRSVSWYQQTPGQGLQFLFEYFSETQRNKGNFPGRFSGRQFSNSRSEMNVSTLELGDSALYLCASSLAPASDSALAKNIQYFGAGTRLSVL.

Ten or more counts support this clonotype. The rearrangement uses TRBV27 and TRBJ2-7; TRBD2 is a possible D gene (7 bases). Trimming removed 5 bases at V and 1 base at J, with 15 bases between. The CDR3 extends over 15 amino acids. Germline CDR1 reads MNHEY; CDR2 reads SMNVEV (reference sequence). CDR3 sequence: CASSIGGGVSYEQYF. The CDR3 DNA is TGTGCCAGCAGTATAGGGGGGGGAGTTTCCTACGAGCAGTACTTC.

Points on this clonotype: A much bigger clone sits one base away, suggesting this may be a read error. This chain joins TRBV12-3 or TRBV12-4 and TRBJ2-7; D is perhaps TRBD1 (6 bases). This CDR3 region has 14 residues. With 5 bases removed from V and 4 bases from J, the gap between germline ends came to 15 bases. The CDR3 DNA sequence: TGTGCCAGCAGTACAGGGAGCCTCCTATACGAGCAGTACTTC. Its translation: CASSTGSLLYEQYF.

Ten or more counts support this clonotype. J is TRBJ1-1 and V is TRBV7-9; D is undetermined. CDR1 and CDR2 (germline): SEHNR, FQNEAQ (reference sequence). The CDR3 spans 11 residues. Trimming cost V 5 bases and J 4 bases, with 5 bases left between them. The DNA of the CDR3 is TGTGCCAGCAGCCAAGCCACTGAAGCTTTCTTT. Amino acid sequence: CASSQATEAFF. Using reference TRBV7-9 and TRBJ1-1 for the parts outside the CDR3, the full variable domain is DTGVSQNPRHKITKRGQNVTFRCDPISEHNRLYWYRQTLGQGPEFLTYFQNEAQLEKSRLLSDRFSAERPKGSFSTLEIQRTEQGDSAMYLCASSQATEAFFGQGTRLTVV.

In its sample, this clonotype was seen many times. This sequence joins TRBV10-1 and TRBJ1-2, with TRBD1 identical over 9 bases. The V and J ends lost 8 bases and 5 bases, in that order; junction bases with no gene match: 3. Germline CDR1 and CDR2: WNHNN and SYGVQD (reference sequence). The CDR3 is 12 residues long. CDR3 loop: CASGTGLYGYTF. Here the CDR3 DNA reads TGCGCCAGCGGGACAGGGCTATATGGCTACACCTTC.

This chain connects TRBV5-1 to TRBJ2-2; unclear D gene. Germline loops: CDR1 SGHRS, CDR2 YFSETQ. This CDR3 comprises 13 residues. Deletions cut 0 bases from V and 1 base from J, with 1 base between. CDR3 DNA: TGCGCCAGCAGCTTGGGGAACACCGGGGAGCTGTTTTTT. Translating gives CASSLGNTGELFF.

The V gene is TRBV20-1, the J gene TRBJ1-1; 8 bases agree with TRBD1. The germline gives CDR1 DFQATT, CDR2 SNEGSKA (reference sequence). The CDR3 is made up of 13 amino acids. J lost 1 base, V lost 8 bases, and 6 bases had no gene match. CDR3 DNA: TGCAGTCCAACCGACAGGGGGAACACTGAAGCTTTCTTT. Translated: CSPTDRGNTEAFF.

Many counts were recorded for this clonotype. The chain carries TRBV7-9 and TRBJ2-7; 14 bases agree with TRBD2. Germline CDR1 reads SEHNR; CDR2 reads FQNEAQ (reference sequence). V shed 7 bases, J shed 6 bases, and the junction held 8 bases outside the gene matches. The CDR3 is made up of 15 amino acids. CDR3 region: CASTPGTSGSIEQYF. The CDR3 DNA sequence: TGTGCCAGCACCCCAGGGACTAGCGGGAGTATCGAGCAGTACTTC.

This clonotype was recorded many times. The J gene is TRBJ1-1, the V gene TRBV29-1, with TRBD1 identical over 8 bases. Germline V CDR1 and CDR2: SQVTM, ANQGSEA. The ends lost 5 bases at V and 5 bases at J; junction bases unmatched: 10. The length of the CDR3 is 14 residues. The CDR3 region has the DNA TGCAGCGTTAACCCAGGGGGCAGAGGAACTGAAGCTTTCTTT. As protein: CSVNPGGRGTEAFF.

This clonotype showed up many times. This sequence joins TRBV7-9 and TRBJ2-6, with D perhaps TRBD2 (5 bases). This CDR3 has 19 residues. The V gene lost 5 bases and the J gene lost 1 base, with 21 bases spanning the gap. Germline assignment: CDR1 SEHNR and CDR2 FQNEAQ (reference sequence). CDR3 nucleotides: TGTGCCAGCAGCCCCGGTGTGAGGGTGAGACCATCTGGGGCCAACGTCCTGACTTTC. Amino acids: CASSPGVRVRPSGANVLTF. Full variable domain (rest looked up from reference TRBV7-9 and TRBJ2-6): DTGVSQNPRHKITKRGQNVTFRCDPISEHNRLYWYRQTLGQGPEFLTYFQNEAQLEKSRLLSDRFSAERPKGSFSTLEIQRTEQGDSAMYLCASSPGVRVRPSGANVLTFGAGSRLTVL.

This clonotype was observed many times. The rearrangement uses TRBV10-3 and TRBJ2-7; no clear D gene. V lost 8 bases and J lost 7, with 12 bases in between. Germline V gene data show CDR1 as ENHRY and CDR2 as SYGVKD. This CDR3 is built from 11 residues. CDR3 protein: CAIGQLNEQYF. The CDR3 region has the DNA TGTGCCATCGGGCAGCTAAATGAGCAGTACTTC.

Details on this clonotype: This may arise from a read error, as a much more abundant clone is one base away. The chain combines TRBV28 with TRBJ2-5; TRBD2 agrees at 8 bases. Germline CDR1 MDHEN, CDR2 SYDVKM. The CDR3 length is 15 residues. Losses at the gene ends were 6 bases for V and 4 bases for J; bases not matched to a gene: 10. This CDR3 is CASSIGAGGLETQYF. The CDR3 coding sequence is TGTGCCAGCAGCATCGGCGCGGGGGGTTTAGAGACCCAGTACTTC.

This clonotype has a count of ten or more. CDR3 sequence: CASSYLAEGSYNEQFF. The DNA of the CDR3 is TGTGCCAGCAGTTATCTGGCGGAGGGATCCTACAATGAGCAGTTCTTC. The chain couples TRBV6-2 or TRBV6-3 to TRBJ2-1; D perhaps matches TRBD2 (6 bases). The CDR3 consists of 16 residues. The ends were cut back, 3 bases at V and 1 base at J, with 13 bases in the middle. Germline V gene data show CDR1 as MNHEY and CDR2 as SVGEGT.

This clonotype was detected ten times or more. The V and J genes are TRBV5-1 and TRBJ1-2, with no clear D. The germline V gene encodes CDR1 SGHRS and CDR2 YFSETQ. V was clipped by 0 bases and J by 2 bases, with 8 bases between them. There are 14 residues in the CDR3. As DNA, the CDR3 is TGCGCCAGCAGCTTGGTGGGCATGAACTATGGCTACACCTTC. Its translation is CASSLVGMNYGYTF. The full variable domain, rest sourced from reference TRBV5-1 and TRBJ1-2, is KAGVTQTPRYLIKTRGQQVTLSCSPISGHRSVSWYQQTPGQGLQFLFEYFSETQRNKGNFPGRFSGRQFSNSRSEMNVSTLELGDSALYLCASSLVGMNYGYTFGSGTRLTVV.

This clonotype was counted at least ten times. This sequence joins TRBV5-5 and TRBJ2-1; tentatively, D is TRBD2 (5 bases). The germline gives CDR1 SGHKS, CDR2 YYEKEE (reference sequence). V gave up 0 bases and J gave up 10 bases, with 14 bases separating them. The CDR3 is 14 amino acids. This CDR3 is CASSLGTRASEQFF. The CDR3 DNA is TGTGCCAGCAGCTTGGGGACGCGGGCGTCGGAGCAGTTCTTC.

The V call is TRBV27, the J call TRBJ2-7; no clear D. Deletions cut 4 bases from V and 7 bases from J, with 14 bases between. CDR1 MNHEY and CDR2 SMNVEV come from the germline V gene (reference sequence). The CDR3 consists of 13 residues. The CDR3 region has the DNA TGTGCCAGCAGTTCCGACATCGCACGGGAGCAGTACTTC. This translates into CASSSDIAREQYF.

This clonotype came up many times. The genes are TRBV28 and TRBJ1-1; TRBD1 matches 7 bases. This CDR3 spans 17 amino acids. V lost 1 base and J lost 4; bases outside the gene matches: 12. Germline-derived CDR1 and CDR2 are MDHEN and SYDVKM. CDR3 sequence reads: CASSLFLSASGGTEAFF. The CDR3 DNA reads TGTGCCAGCAGTTTATTCCTTTCCGCCTCAGGGGGCACTGAAGCTTTCTTT.

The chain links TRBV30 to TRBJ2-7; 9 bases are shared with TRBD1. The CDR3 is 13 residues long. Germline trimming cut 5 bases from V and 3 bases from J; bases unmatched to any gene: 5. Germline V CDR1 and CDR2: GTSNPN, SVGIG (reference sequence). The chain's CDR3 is CAWGTGTNYEQYF. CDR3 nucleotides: TGTGCCTGGGGGACAGGGACTAACTACGAGCAGTACTTC. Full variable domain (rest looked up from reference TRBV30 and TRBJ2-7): SQTIHQWPATLVQPVGSPLSLECTVEGTSNPNLYWYRQAAGRGLQLLFYSVGIGQISSEVPQNLSASRPQDRQFILSSKKLLLSDSGFYLCAWGTGTNYEQYFGPGTRLTVT.

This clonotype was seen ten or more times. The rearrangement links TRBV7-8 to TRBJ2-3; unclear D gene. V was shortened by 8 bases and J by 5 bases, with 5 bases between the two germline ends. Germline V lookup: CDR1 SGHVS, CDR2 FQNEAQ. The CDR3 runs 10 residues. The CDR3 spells CASVGDTQYF. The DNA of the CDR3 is TGTGCCAGCGTTGGAGATACGCAGTATTTT.